The sample holds a few counts of the clone carrying this T cell receptor (beta chain). These data are taken from a study of blood T cell repertoires in COVID-19. Clones were read by immunoSEQ multiplex PCR, and TCRdb kept only the in-frame ones, dropping some. The data show around 150,000 clones, with approximately 84% seen just once and under 2.5% held by the top ten. The CDR3 loop spans 15 amino acids. V lost 8 bases and J 5 bases, leaving 19 bases between the germline ends. Germline V gene data show CDR1 as MNHEY and CDR2 as SMNVEV (reference sequence). Sequenced input: peripheral blood. The chain combines TRBV27 with TRBJ1-5, with D possibly TRBD1 on 6 matching bases. The sequence was collected from a man aged 65 to 79 with acute or convalescent COVID-19. CDR3 region: CASGDIDRTDQPQHF. Written as DNA, the CDR3 is TGTGCCAGCGGGGATATAGACAGGACGGATCAGCCCCAGCATTTT.